The 11 T cell receptor beta chains below come from one sample, sequenced in a study of tumor-infiltrating lymphocytes in localized non-small cell lung cancer. This table comes from immunoSEQ multiplex PCR, and its TCRdb copy is limited to in-frame clones, with some not included. The profile covers about 8,400 clones, with approximately 80% appearing a single time and roughly 4.6% taken by the ten largest. The specimen sequenced was lung tumor tissue. The receptors come from a human donor with non-small cell lung cancer.

This rearrangement joins TRBV5-6 to TRBJ2-1, with D perhaps matching TRBD1 (7 bases). CDR3 length equals 13 residues. Germline-derived CDR1 and CDR2 are SGHDT and YYEEEE. The ends were cut back, 1 base at V and 10 bases at J, with 12 bases in the middle. The CDR3 reads CASSLQGGGEQFF. The CDR3 DNA sequence: TGTGCCAGCAGCTTGCAGGGGGGTGGGGAGCAGTTCTTC.

The chain recombines TRBV7-3 with TRBJ1-2; a weak D match, TRBD1 (5 bases). Trimming left V 0 bases short and J 2 bases short, with 7 bases between. The CDR3 totals 14 residues. Per germline, CDR1 SGHTA and CDR2 FQGTGA. As DNA, the CDR3 is TGTGCCAGCAGCTTAACTGGGGGGAACTATGGCTACACCTTC. Protein: CASSLTGGNYGYTF. The full variable domain, completed using reference TRBV7-3 and TRBJ1-2, is GAGVSQTPSNKVTEKGKYVELRCDPISGHTALYWYRQSLGQGPEFLIYFQGTGAADDSGLPNDRFFAVRPEGSVSTLKIQRTERGDSAVYLCASSLTGGNYGYTFGSGTRLTVV.

This clone was counted only a few times. The chain has TRBV11-2 and TRBJ2-1; 9 positions match TRBD2. V lost 3 bases, J lost 7 bases, and 7 bases stayed unmatched. The germline gives CDR1 SGHAT, CDR2 FQNNGV. The CDR3 loop spans 15 amino acids. CDR3 sequence (DNA): TGTGCCAGCAGCTTCAGACTAGCGGACTCTAATGAGCAGTTCTTC. Its protein product is CASSFRLADSNEQFF.

CDR3 in DNA: TGCGCCAGCAGCCGCACGACGGGGCAGGGGCAAGAGACCCAGTACTTC. As protein: CASSRTTGQGQETQYF. The rearrangement joins TRBV5-1 to TRBJ2-5; tentatively, D is TRBD1 (6 bases). Per the germline V gene, CDR1 is SGHRS and CDR2 is YFSETQ. This CDR3 contains 16 residues. Trimming removed 4 bases from V and 2 bases from J, with 18 bases in between.

In its sample, this clone was seen once. This chain connects TRBV7-2 to TRBJ2-1; D gene unclear. Germline CDR1 SGHTA, CDR2 FQGNSA. V was pared by 1 base and J by 4 bases, with 8 bases between. This CDR3 is 14 amino acids long. CDR3 protein: CASSLVWVYNEQFF. The DNA of the CDR3 is TGTGCCAGCAGCTTAGTATGGGTATACAATGAGCAGTTCTTC.

This clone came up a few times. The chain couples TRBV2 to TRBJ2-3; 7 nucleotides align to TRBD2. The CDR3 spans 14 residues. V trimming: 6 bases; J trimming: 6 bases; junction bases outside the gene matches: 9. The germline V gene has CDR1 SNHLY and CDR2 FYNNEI. CDR3 residues: CASSSGRASDTQYF. CDR3 DNA sequence: TGTGCCAGCAGCTCGGGGAGGGCCAGTGATACGCAGTATTTT.

The chain recombines TRBV7-9 with TRBJ2-1; 9 positions agree with TRBD1. The CDR3 covers 15 residues. Germline CDR1 and CDR2: SEHNR and FQNEAQ (reference sequence). After removal of 6 bases from V and 7 bases from J, the junction contained 10 bases not matched to a gene. The CDR3 region is CASSSGTGRRNEQFF. The CDR3, as DNA: TGTGCCAGCAGTTCCGGGACAGGGAGACGGAATGAGCAGTTCTTC. Based on the CDR3 plus reference TRBV7-9 and TRBJ2-1, the full variable domain is DTGVSQNPRHKITKRGQNVTFRCDPISEHNRLYWYRQTLGQGPEFLTYFQNEAQLEKSRLLSDRFSAERPKGSFSTLEIQRTEQGDSAMYLCASSSGTGRRNEQFFGPGTRLTVL.

V gene TRBV29-1 combines with J gene TRBJ2-5, with 10 bases fitting TRBD2. CDR3 length: 14 amino acids. CDR1 and CDR2 from the germline V gene are SQVTM and ANQGSEA. The V segment lost 6 bases and the J segment 4 bases; nucleotides outside the gene matches: 8. DNA for the CDR3: TGCAGCGTAGCCGGACTAGCGGTTCGAGAGACCCAGTACTTC. It encodes CSVAGLAVRETQYF.

This chain connects TRBV20-1 to TRBJ1-1; tentative D call: TRBD1 (5 bases). This CDR3 has 11 amino acids. Germline-derived CDR1 and CDR2 are DFQATT and SNEGSKA (reference sequence). The V and J ends lost 5 bases and 5 bases respectively, with 9 bases between them. CDR3 in amino acids: CSAPDMTEAFF. The CDR3 DNA is TGCAGTGCTCCGGACATGACTGAAGCTTTCTTT.

In its sample, this clone was seen once. The chain combines TRBV11-3 with TRBJ2-1; no clear D gene. There are 15 residues in the CDR3. CDR1 SGHNT and CDR2 YENEEA come from the germline V gene. The V end lost 2 bases, the J end lost 5 bases, and 13 bases lay between the germline ends. The CDR3 sequence is CASSLSAGYNNEQFF. CDR3 in DNA: TGTGCCAGCAGCTTAAGCGCAGGCTATAACAATGAGCAGTTCTTC.

The chain employs TRBV4-3 and TRBJ2-2; D perhaps matches TRBD2 (6 bases). Trimming removed 1 base at V and 5 bases at J, with 11 bases between. CDR3 length: 15 residues. CDR1 LGHNA and CDR2 YSLEER come from the germline V gene. The CDR3 nucleotides are TGCGCCAGCAGCCAAGTGATCGGGGGTACCGGGGAGCTGTTTTTT. Amino acid sequence: CASSQVIGGTGELFF.